One and the same sample provided the 18 T cell receptor beta chains below, sequenced in a study of human T cells and chemical hapten exposure. MiXCR, run by TCRdb on the RACE reads, gives a single entry per CDR3 protein. The data contain around 350,000 distinct CDR3 sequences, 5% to 6.5% of them seen just once; the ten biggest clones take up over 7%. The time point here: pre-sensitization, week 0. Regarding treatment: therapeutic diphenylcyclopropenone sensitization with weekly scalp DPC. Sequencing used whole blood, obtained in connection with sensitization to the hapten diphenylcyclopropenone (DPC). The receptors stem from a woman between 18 and 29 years old with alopecia areata. Some clones in this sample may be carry-over from other donors' samples.

The gene calls are TRBV6-1 and TRBJ2-1; 9 nucleotides match TRBD2. The germline V gene encodes CDR1 MNHNS and CDR2 SASEGT. The CDR3 contains 15 residues. Trimming cost V 6 bases and J 6 bases; bases outside gene matches: 9. CDR3 bases: TGTGCCAGCAGACGCGGGGGGGCCTCGGGCAATGAGCAGTTCTTC. This encodes CASRRGGASGNEQFF.

CDR3 DNA: TGTGCCAGCAGTCGATCTAATTCACCCCTCCACTTT. This encodes CASSRSNSPLHF. This chain connects TRBV12-3 or TRBV12-4 to TRBJ1-6; D gene uncertain. Between the trimmed V and J ends, which lost 5 bases and 6 bases, there was a span of 5 bases. The CDR3 extends over 12 amino acids.

V usage is TRBV27 and J usage is TRBJ1-5; 7 bases are shared with TRBD1. The CDR3 is 14 residues long. After removal of 4 bases from V and 7 bases from J, the junction contained 7 bases not matched to a gene. CDR1 is MNHEY and CDR2 is SMNVEV in the germline V gene (reference sequence). CDR3 DNA: TGTGCCAGCAGTTCCCGACAGGGAGGGCAGCCCCAGCATTTT. It encodes CASSSRQGGQPQHF.

This clonotype was counted ten times or more. The V and J genes are TRBV12-3 or TRBV12-4 and TRBJ2-2, with D maybe TRBD1 (6 bases). Trimming removed 5 bases from V and 3 bases from J, with 13 bases in between. This CDR3 has 15 amino acids. The chain's CDR3 is CASSPRTDYTGELFF. The CDR3 bases are TGTGCCAGCAGTCCCCGGACAGACTACACCGGGGAGCTGTTTTTT.

The table lists this clonotype with many counts. The V gene is TRBV3-1, the J gene TRBJ1-1, with D maybe TRBD1 (5 bases). This CDR3 spans 13 amino acids. CDR1 and CDR2 (germline): LGHDT, YNNKEL (reference sequence). The V end lost 1 base, the J end lost 2 bases, and 5 bases lay between the germline ends. The CDR3 sequence is CASSQGGNTEAFF. The CDR3 nucleotides are TGTGCCAGCAGCCAAGGGGGCAACACTGAAGCTTTCTTT.

There are a few counts of this clonotype. The chain couples TRBV6-6 to TRBJ1-5; 8 nucleotides agree with TRBD1. Trimming cost V 2 bases and J 5 bases; bases outside gene matches: 11. The CDR3 covers 17 residues. Germline CDR1 is MNHNY and CDR2 is SVGAGI (reference sequence). For the CDR3, the DNA is TGTGCCAGCAGTTACGCCCTATCTCAGGGGGCGCATCAGCCCCAGCATTTT. Translation: CASSYALSQGAHQPQHF.

This clonotype was seen a few times. This chain connects TRBV20-1 to TRBJ1-4; D unresolved. The CDR3 totals 11 residues. Germline V lookup: CDR1 DFQATT, CDR2 SNEGSKA (reference sequence). Between the trimmed V and J ends, which lost 2 bases and 7 bases, there was a span of 5 bases. CDR3 DNA: TGCAGTGCTAGAAACATTGAAAAACTGTTTTTT. Its protein product is CSARNIEKLFF.

The chain links TRBV4-1 to TRBJ1-1; D not resolved. The ends were cut back, 4 bases at V and 2 bases at J, with 5 bases in the middle. The CDR3 is made up of 12 amino acids. CDR1 and CDR2 (germline): MGHRA, YSYEKL. The CDR3 region is CASSPANTEAFF. In nucleotides, the CDR3 is TGCGCCAGCAGCCCAGCCAACACTGAAGCTTTCTTT.

This clonotype appeared many times. This sequence joins TRBV29-1 and TRBJ2-1; 7 bases match TRBD2. This CDR3 is 15 amino acids long. The ends lost 3 bases at V and 3 bases at J; junction bases unmatched: 8. CDR1 is SQVTM and CDR2 is ANQGSEA in the germline V gene. For the CDR3, the DNA is TGCAGCGTTGAGCCTAGCGGACTTATCTACAATGAGCAGTTCTTC. Translation gives CSVEPSGLIYNEQFF.

This clonotype has ten or more counts. This sequence joins TRBV20-1 and TRBJ2-7; D call uncertain. CDR1 is DFQATT, CDR2 SNEGSKA, per germline (reference sequence). V lost 3 bases, J lost 0 bases, and 12 bases lay in between. The CDR3 extends over 14 amino acids. The CDR3 spells CSASWGQSSYEQYF. The CDR3 DNA sequence: TGCAGTGCTAGTTGGGGTCAGAGCTCCTACGAGCAGTACTTC.

This clonotype showed up many times. The V and J genes are TRBV6-1 and TRBJ1-4; unclear D gene. CDR1 MNHNS and CDR2 SASEGT come from the germline V gene. This CDR3 is built from 11 residues. V lost 8 bases and J 6 bases, leaving 7 bases between the germline ends. This chain's CDR3 is CASSFDEKLFF. CDR3 in DNA: TGTGCCAGCTCGTTCGATGAAAAACTGTTTTTT.

The table lists this clonotype with many counts. The chain links TRBV7-6 to TRBJ2-5; D gene unclear. Trimming stripped 2 bases from V and 3 bases from J, with 7 bases between. The CDR3 is made up of 13 amino acids. Germline V gene lookup returns CDR1 SGHVS and CDR2 FNYEAQ. The CDR3 sequence is CASSLISEETQYF. DNA for the CDR3: TGTGCCAGCAGCTTAATTTCCGAAGAGACCCAGTACTTC.

In this sample, this clonotype turned up a few times. V usage is TRBV18 and J usage is TRBJ1-1; D is unresolved. Per the germline V gene, CDR1 is KGHSH and CDR2 is LQKENI. This CDR3 has 14 residues. V lost 6 bases and J 4 bases, leaving 15 bases between the germline ends. The CDR3 region is CASSPDILRTEAFF. The CDR3 DNA follows: TGTGCCAGCTCTCCCGACATACTTCGCACTGAAGCTTTCTTT.

This clonotype was seen a handful of times. The V call is TRBV6-2 or TRBV6-3, the J call TRBJ2-2; maybe TRBD1 (6 bases). Germline lookup yields CDR1 MNHEY and CDR2 SVGEGT. With 4 bases removed from V and 4 bases from J, the gap between germline ends came to 13 bases. The CDR3 is 15 amino acids. CDR3 DNA sequence: TGTGCCAGCAGTTCGTGGACAGTCGGCACCGGGGAGCTGTTTTTT. Residues: CASSSWTVGTGELFF.

In its sample, this clonotype was seen a few times. CDR3 nucleotide sequence: TGCAGCGTGGCGGTCAGCTATGGCTACACCTTC. Protein: CSVAVSYGYTF. This chain uses TRBV29-1 with TRBJ1-2; D gene ambiguous. Deletions cut 6 bases from V and 4 bases from J, with 9 bases between. From germline, CDR1 is SQVTM and CDR2 ANQGSEA. CDR3 length: 11 amino acids.

Concerning this clonotype itself: This may arise from a read error, as a much more abundant clone is one base away. The CDR3 nucleotides read TGTGCCAGCAGCTCGGCGGGACAGGCCCGGGGTAGCACAGATACGCAGTATTTT. Its translation is CASSSAGQARGSTDTQYF. The chain is built from TRBV7-9 and TRBJ2-3; 8 bases are shared with TRBD1. With V trimmed by 4 bases and J by 0 bases, 12 bases remained unmatched. CDR1 is SEHNR and CDR2 is FQNEAQ in the germline V gene (reference sequence). There are 18 residues in the CDR3.

The genes are TRBV15 and TRBJ2-3; D not resolved. The CDR3 sequence is 14 residues long. The V gene lost 1 base and the J gene lost 2 bases, with 7 bases spanning the gap. CDR1 is LNHNV, CDR2 YYDKDF, per germline (reference sequence). The CDR3 DNA reads as TGTGCCACCAGCAGAGGGCTGAACACAGATACGCAGTATTTT. This translates into CATSRGLNTDTQYF.

A few counts support this clonotype. The chain combines TRBV6-6 with TRBJ1-1; D is perhaps TRBD1 (5 bases). The germline V and J ends were trimmed by 2 bases and 3 bases, with 16 bases remaining between them. This CDR3 spans 16 amino acids. Per germline, CDR1 MNHNY and CDR2 SVGAGI (reference sequence). The CDR3 is CASSYAGAGSDTEAFF. In DNA form, the CDR3 reads TGTGCCAGCAGTTACGCCGGGGCAGGGAGTGACACTGAAGCTTTCTTT.